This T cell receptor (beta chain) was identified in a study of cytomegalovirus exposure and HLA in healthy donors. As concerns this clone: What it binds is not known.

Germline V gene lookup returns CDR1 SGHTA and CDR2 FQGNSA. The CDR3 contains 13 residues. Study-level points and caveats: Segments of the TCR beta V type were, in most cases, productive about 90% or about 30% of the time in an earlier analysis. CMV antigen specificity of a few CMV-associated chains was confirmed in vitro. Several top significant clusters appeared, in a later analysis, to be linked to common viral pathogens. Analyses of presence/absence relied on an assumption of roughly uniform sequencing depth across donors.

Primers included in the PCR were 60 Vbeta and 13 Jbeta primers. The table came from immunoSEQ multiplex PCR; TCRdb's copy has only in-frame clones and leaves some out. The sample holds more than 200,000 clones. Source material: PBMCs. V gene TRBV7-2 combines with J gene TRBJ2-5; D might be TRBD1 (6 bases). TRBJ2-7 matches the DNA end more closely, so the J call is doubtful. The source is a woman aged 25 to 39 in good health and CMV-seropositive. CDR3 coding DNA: TGTGCCAGCAGCCCCAGACAGGTCTACGAGCAGTACTTC. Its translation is CASSPRQVYEQYF.